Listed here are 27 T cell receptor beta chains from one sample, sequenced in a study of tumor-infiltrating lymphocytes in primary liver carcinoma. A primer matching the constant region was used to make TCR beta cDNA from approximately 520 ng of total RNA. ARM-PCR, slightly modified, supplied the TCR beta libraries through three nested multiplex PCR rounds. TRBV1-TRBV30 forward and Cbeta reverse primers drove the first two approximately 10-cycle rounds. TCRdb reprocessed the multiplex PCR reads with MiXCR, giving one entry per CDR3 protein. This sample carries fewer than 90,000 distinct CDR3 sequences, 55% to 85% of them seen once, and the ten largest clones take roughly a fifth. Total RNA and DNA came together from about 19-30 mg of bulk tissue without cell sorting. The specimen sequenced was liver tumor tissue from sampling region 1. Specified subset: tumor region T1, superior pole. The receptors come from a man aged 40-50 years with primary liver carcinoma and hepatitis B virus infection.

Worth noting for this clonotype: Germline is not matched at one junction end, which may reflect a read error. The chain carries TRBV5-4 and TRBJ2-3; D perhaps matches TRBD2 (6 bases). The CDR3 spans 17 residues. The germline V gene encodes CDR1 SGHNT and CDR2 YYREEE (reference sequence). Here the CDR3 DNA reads TGTGCCAGCAGTACGGTAACTGGGGATAGCGGCACAGATACGCGGTATTTT. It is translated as CASSTVTGDSGTDTRYF.

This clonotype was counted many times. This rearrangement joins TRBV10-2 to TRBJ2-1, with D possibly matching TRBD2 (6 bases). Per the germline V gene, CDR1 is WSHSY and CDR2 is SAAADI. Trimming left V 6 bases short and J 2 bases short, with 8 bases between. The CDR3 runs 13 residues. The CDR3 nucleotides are TGCGCCAGCAGGCCGGGAGCCTACAATGAGCAGTTCTTC. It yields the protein CASRPGAYNEQFF.

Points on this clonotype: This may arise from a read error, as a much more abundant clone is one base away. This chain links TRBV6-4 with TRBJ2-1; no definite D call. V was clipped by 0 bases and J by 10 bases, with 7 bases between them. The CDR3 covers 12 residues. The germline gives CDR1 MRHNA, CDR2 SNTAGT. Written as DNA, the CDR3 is TGTGCCAGCAGTGACTCAAACGGAGAGCAGTTCTTC. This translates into CASSDSNGEQFF.

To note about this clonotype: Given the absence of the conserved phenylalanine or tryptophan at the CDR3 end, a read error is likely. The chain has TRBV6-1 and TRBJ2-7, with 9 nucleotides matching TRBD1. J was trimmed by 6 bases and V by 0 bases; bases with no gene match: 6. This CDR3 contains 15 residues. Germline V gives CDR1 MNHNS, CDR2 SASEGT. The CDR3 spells CASSEAPGQGFEQYY. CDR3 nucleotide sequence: TGTGCCAGCAGTGAAGCGCCGGGACAGGGCTTCGAGCAGTACTAC.

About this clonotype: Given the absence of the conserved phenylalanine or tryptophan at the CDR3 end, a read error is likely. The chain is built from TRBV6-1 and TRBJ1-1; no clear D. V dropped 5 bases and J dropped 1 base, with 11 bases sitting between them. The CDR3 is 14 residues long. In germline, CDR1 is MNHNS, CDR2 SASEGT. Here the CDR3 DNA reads TGTGCCAGCAGTCAAGTAGCCGCGAACACTGAAGCTTTCCTT. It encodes CASSQVAANTEAFL.

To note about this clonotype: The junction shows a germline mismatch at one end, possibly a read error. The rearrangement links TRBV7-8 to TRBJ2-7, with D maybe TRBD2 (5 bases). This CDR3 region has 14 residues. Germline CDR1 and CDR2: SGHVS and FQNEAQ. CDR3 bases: TGTGCCAGCAGCCCTGAGAGCGAAGACTACAAGCAGTACTTC. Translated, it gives CASSPESEDYKQYF.

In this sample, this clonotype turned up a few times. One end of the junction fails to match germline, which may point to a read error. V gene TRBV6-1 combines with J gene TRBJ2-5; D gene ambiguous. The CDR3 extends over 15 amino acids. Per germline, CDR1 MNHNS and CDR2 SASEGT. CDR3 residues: CASSEEGNVQETQYF. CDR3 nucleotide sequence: TGTGCCAGCAGTGAAGAAGGTAACGTCCAAGAGACTCAGTACTTC.

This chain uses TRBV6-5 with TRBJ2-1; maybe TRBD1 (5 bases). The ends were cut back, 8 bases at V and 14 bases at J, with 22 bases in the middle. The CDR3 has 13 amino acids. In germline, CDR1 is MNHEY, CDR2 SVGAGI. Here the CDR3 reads CASDPDRDTKEFF. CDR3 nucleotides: TGTGCCAGCGATCCCGACAGAGATACTAAGGAGTTCTTC.

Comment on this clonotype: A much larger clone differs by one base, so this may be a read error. Written as DNA, the CDR3 is TGTGTCAGCAGTTCCCCTGCAGGGAGAAATGACATTCAGTACTTC. Amino acids: CVSSSPAGRNDIQYF. V and J are TRBV28 and TRBJ2-4, with D possibly being TRBD1 or TRBD2 (5 bases each). The CDR3 contains 15 residues. CDR1 is MDHEN and CDR2 is SYDVKM in the germline V gene.

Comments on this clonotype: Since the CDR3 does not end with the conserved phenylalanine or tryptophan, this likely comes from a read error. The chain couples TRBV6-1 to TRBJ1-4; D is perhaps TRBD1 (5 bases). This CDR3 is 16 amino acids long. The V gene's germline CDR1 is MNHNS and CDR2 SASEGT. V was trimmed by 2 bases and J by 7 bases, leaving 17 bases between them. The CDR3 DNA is TGTGCCAGCAGTGAAAACCTACTACAGGAAAGTGAAAAACTGTTTATT. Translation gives CASSENLLQESEKLFI.

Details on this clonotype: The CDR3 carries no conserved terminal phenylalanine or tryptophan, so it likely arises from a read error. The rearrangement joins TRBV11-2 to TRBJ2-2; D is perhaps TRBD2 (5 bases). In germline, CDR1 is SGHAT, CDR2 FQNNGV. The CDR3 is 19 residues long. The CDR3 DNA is TGTGCCAGCAGCATAGATCGAGAGGGAGTGCGCCCGAACACCGGGGAGCTGTTTTCT. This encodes CASSIDREGVRPNTGELFS.

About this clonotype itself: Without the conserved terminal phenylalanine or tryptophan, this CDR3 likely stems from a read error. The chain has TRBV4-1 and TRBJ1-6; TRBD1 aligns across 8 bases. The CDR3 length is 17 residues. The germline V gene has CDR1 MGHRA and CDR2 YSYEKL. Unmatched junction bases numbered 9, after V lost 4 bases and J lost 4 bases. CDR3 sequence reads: CASSRSSGQAYNSPLHV. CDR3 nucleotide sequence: TGCGCCAGCAGCCGAAGTTCGGGACAGGCTTATAATTCACCCCTCCACGTT.

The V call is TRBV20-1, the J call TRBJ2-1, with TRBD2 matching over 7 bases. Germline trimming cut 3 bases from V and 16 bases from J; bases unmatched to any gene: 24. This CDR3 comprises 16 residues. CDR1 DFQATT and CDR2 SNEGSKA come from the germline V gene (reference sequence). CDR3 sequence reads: CSASGAGASSYNDQFF. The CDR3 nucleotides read TGCAGTGCTAGTGGGGCGGGAGCCAGCTCCTACAATGACCAATTCTTC.

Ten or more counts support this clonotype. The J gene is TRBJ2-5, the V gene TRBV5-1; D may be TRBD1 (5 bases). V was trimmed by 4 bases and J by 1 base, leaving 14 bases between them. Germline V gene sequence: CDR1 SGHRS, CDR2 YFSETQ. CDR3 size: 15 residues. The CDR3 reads CASSAQGSLQETQYF. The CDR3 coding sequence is TGCGCCAGCAGCGCCCAGGGCTCACTCCAAGAGACCCAGTACTTC.

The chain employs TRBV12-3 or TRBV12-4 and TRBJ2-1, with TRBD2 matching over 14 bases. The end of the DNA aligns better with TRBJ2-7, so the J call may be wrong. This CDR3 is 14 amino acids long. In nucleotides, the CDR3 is TGTGCCAGTAGTCCCGGGACTAGCGGGGGTAAGCAGTACTTC. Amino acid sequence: CASSPGTSGGKQYF.

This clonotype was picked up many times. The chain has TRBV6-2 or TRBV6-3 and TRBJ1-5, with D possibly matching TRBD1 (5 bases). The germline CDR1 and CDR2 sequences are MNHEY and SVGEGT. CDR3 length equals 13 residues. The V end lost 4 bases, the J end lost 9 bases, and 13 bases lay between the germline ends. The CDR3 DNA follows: TGTGCCAGCAGTTCTCTAGGGGATTCGCCCCAGCATTTT. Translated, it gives CASSSLGDSPQHF.

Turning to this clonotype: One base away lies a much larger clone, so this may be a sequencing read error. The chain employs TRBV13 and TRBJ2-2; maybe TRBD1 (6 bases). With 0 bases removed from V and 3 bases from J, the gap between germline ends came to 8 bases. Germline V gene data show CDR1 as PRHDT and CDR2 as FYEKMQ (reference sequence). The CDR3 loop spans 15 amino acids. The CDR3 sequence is CASSLGHRDTGELFF. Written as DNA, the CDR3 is TGTGCCAGCAGCTTAGGGCACAGGGACACCGGGGAGCTGTTTTTT.

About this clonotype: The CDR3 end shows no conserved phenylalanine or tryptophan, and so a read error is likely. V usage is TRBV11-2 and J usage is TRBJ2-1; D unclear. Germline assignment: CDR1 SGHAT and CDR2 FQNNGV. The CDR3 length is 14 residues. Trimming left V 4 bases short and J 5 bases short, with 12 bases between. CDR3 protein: CASSSMLGDNEQFL. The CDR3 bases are TGTGCCAGCAGCTCGATGCTAGGAGACAATGAGCAGTTCCTC.

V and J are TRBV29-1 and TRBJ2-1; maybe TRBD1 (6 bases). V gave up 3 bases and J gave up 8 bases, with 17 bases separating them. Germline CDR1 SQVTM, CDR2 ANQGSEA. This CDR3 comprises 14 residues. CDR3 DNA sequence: TGCAGCGTTGACGGGACACGGAGTTTGGATGAGCAGTTCTTC. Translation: CSVDGTRSLDEQFF.

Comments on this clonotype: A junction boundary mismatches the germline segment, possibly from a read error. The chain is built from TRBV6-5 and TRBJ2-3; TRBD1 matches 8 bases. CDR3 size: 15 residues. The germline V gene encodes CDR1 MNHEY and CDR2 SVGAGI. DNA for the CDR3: TGTACCAGCAGACCCGGGACAGGTAATTACGATACGGAGTATTTT. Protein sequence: CTSRPGTGNYDTEYF.

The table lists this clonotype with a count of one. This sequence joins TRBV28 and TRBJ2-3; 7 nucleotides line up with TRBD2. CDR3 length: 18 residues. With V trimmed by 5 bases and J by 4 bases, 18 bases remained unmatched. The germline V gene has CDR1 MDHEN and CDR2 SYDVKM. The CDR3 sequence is CASSDRVFGGREADTQYF. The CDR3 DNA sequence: TGTGCCAGCAGTGATAGGGTGTTTGGCGGGAGAGAGGCAGATACGCAGTATTTT.

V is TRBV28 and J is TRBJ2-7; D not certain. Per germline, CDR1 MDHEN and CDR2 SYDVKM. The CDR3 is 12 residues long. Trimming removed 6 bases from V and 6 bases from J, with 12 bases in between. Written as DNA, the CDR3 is TGTGCCAGCAGACTAATGTTTGGCGAGCAGTACTTC. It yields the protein CASRLMFGEQYF.

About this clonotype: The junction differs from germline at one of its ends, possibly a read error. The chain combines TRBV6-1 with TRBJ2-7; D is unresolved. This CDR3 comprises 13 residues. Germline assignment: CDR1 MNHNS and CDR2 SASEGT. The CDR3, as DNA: TGTGCCGGCAGTGCTGAGAGAAAGGCCGAGCAGTACTTC. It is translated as CAGSAERKAEQYF.

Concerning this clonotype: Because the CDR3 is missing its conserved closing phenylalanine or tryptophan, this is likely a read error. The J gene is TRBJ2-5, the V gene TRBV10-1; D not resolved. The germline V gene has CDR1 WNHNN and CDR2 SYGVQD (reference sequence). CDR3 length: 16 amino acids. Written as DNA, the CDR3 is TGCCCCAGCAGTGAGTCCCTCGACGGATTCCAAGAGACCCAGTACTTA. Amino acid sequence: CPSSESLDGFQETQYL.

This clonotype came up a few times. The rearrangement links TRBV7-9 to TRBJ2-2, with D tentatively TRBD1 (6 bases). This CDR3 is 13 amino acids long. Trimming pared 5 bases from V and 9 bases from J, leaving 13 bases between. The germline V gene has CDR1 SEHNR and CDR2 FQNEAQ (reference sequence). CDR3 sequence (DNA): TGTGCCAGCAGCGCACAGGGTAACAGGGAGCTGTTTTTT. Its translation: CASSAQGNRELFF.

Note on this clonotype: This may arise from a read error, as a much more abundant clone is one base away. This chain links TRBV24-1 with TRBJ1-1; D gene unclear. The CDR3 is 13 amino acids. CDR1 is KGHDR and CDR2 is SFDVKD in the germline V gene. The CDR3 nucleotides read TGTGCCACCAGTGATTCACAGAACACTGGAGCTTTCTTT. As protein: CATSDSQNTGAFF.

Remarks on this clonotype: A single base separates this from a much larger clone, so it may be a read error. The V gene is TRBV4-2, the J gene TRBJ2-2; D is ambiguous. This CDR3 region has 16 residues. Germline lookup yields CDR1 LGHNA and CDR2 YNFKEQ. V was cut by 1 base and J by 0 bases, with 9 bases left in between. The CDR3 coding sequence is TGTGCCAGCAGCCAAGGAGTCTCCGCGAACACCGGGGAGCTGTTTTTT. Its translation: CASSQGVSANTGELFF.